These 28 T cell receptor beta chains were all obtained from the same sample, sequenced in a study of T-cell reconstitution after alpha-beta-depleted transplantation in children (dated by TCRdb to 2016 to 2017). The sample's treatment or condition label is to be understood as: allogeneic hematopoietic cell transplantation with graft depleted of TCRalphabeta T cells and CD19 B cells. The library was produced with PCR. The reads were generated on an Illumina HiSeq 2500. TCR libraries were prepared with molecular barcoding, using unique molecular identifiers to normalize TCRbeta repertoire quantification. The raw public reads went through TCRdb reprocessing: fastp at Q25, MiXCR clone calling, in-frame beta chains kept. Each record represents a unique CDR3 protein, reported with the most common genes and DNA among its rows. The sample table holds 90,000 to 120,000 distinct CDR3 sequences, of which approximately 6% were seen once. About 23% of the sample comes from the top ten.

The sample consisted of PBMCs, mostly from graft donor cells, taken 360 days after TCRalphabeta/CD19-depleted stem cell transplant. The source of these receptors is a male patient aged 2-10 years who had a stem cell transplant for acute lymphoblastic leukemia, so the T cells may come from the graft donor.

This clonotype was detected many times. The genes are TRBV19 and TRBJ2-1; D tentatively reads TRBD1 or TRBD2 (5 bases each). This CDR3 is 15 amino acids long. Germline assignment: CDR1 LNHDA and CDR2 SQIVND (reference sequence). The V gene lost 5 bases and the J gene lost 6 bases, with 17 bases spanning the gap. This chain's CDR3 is CASSPRGPLGNEQFF. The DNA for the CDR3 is TGTGCCAGTAGTCCCCGGGGACCGCTGGGCAATGAGCAGTTCTTC.

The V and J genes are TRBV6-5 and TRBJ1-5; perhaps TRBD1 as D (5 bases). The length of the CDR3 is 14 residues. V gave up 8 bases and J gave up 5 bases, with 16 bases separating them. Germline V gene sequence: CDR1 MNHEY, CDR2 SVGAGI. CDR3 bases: TGTGCCAGCGCCCAGGAACAGGTTGATCAGCCCCAGCATTTT. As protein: CASAQEQVDQPQHF.

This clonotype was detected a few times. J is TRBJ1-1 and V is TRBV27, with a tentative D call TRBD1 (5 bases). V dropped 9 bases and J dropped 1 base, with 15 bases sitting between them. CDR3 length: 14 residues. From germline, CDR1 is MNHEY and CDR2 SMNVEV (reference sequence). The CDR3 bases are TGTGCCAGTAAGAACAACAGGAAGAACACTGAAGCTTTCTTT. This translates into CASKNNRKNTEAFF.

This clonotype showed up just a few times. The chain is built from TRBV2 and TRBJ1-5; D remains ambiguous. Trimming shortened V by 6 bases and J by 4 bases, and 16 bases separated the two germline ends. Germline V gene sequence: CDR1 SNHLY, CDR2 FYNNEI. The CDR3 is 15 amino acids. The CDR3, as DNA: TGTGCCAGCAGCCCGTTGGCAGGCCCTAATCAGCCCCAGCATTTT. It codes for CASSPLAGPNQPQHF. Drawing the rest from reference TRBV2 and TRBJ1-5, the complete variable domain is EPEVTQTPSHQVTQMGQEVILRCVPISNHLYFYWYRQILGQKVEFLVSFYNNEISEKSEIFDDQFSVERPDGSNFTLKIRSTKLEDSAMYFCASSPLAGPNQPQHFGDGTRLSIL.

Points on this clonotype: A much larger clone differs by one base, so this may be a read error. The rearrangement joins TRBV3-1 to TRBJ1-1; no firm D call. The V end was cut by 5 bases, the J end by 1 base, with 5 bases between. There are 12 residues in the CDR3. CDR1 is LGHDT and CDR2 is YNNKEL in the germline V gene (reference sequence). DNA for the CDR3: TGTGCCAGCAGCATGAAGAACACTGAAGCTTTCTTT. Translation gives CASSMKNTEAFF.

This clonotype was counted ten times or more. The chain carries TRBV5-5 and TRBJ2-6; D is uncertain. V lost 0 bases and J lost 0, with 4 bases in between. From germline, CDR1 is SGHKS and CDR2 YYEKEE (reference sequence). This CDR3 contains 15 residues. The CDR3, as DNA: TGTGCCAGCAGCTTGGTGTTCTCTGGGGCCAACGTCCTGACTTTC. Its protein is CASSLVFSGANVLTF.

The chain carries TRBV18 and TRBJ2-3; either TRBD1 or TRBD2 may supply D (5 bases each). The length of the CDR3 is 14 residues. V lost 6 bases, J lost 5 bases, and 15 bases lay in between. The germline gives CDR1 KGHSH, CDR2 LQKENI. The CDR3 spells CASSAGARGDTQYF. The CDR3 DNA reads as TGTGCCAGCTCGGCCGGGGCCCGCGGAGATACGCAGTATTTT.

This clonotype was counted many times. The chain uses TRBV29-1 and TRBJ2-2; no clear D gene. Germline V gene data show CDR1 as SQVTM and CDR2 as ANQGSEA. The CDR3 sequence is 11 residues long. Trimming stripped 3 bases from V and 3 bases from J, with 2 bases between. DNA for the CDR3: TGCAGCGTTGACTACACCGGGGAGCTGTTTTTT. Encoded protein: CSVDYTGELFF.

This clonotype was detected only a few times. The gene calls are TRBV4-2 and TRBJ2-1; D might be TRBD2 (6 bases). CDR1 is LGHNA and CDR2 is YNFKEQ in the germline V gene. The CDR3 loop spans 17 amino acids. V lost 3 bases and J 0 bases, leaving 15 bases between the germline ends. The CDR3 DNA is TGTGCCAGCAGCCACCCTCCGAGCGGGCACTCCTACAATGAGCAGTTCTTC. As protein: CASSHPPSGHSYNEQFF.

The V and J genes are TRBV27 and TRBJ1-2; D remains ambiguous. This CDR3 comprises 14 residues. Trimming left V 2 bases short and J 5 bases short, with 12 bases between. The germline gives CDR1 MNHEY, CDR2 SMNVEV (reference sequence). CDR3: CASSLGGPAYGYTF. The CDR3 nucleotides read TGTGCCAGCAGTTTAGGAGGGCCCGCTTATGGCTACACCTTC.

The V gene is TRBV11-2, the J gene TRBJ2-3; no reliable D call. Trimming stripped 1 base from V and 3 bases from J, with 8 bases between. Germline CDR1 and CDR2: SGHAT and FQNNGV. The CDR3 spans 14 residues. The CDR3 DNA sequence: TGTGCCAGCAGCTTAGGGGCCCGGACAGATACGCAGTATTTT. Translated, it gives CASSLGARTDTQYF.

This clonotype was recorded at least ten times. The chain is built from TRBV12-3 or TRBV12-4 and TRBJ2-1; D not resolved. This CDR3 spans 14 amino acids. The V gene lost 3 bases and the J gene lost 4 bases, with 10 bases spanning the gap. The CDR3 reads CASSLVTEYNEQFF. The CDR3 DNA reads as TGTGCCAGCAGTTTGGTAACAGAGTACAATGAGCAGTTCTTC.

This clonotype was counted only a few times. The CDR3 DNA is TGCAGTGCTAGAGACCCCTTGGGGATTAATTCACCCCTCCACTTT. Amino acid sequence: CSARDPLGINSPLHF. This chain uses TRBV20-1 with TRBJ1-6, with unresolved D. This CDR3 is 15 amino acids long. Between the trimmed V and J ends, which lost 0 bases and 6 bases, there was a span of 12 bases. CDR1 DFQATT and CDR2 SNEGSKA come from the germline V gene (reference sequence).

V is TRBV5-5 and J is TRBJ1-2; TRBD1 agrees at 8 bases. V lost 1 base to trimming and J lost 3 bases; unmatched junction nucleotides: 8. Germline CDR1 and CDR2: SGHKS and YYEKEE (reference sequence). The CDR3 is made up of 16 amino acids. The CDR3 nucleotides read TGTGCCAGCAGCTTGAACTGGGCAGGGGGCCACTATGGCTACACCTTC. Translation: CASSLNWAGGHYGYTF.

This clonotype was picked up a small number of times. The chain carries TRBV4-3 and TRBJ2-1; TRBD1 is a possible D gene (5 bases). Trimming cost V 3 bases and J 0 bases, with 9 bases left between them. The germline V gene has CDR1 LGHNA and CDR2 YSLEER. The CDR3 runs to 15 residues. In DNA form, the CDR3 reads TGCGCCAGCAGCCAGGACACTGGCTCCTACAATGAGCAGTTCTTC. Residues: CASSQDTGSYNEQFF.

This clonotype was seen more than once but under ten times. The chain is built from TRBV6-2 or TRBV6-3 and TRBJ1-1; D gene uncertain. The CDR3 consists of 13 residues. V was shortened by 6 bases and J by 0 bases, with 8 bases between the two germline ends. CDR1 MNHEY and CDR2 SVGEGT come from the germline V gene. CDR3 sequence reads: CASSRALNTEAFF. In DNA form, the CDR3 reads TGTGCCAGCAGCCGGGCTTTGAACACTGAAGCTTTCTTT.

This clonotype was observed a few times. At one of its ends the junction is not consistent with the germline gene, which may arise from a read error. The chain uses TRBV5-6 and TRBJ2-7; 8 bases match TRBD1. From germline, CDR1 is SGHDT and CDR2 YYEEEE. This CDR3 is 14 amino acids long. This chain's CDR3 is CASCAGTGFYEWDF. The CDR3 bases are TGTGCCAGCTGCGCCGGGACAGGCTTTTATGAGTGGGACTTC.

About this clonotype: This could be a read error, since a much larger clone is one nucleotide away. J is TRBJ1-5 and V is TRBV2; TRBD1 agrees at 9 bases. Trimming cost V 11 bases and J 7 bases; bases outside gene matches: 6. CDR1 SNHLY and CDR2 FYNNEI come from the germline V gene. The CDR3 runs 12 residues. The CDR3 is CALQGAIQPQHF. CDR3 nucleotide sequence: TGTGCCTTACAGGGGGCGATCCAGCCCCAGCATTTT.

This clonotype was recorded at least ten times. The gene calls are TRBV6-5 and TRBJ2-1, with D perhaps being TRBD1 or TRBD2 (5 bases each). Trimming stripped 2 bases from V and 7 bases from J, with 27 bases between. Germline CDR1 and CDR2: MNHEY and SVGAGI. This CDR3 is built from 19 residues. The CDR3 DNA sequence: TGTGCCAGCAGTTACCACCTGCCGAGAACCGGGACCCTTAGAAATGAGCAGTTCTTC. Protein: CASSYHLPRTGTLRNEQFF.

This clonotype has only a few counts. CDR3 in amino acids: CASSFTGTQNQPQHF. The CDR3 DNA sequence: TGTGCCAGCAGCTTCACAGGGACGCAGAATCAGCCCCAGCATTTT. The V and J genes are TRBV7-2 and TRBJ1-5, with D possibly matching TRBD1 (6 bases). Germline CDR1 SGHTA, CDR2 FQGNSA. V gave up 3 bases and J gave up 4 bases, with 13 bases separating them. CDR3 size: 15 residues.

The CDR3, as DNA: TGTGCCAGCGGCCCCGGTCTCATATCACAGGGATGGCCTACCTACGAGCAGTACTTC. It codes for CASGPGLISQGWPTYEQYF. V gene TRBV5-6 combines with J gene TRBJ2-7; a weak D match, TRBD1 (6 bases). V was trimmed by 7 bases and J by 2 bases, leaving 31 bases between them. Germline assignment: CDR1 SGHDT and CDR2 YYEEEE. This CDR3 has 19 residues.

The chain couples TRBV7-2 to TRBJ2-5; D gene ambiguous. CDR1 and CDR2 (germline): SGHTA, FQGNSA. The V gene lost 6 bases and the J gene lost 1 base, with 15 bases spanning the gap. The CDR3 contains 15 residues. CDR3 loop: CASSSRSIFQETQYF. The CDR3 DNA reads TGTGCCAGCAGTTCCAGATCAATCTTCCAAGAGACCCAGTACTTC.

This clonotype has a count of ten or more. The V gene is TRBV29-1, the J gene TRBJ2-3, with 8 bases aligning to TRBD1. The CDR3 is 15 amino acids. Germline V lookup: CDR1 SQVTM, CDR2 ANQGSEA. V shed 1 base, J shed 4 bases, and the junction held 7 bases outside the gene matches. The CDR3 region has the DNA TGCAGCGTTGAAGGGGGCAGGGGGCGGGCAGATACGCAGTATTTT. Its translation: CSVEGGRGRADTQYF.

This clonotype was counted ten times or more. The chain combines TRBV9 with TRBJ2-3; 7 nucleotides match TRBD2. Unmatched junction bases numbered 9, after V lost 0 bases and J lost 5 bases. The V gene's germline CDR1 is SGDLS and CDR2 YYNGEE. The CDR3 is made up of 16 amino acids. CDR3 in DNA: TGTGCCAGCAGCGTAGGGGGTGCGGGAGCAGGAGATACGCAGTATTTT. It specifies CASSVGGAGAGDTQYF. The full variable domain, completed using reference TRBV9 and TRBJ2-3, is DSGVTQTPKHLITATGQRVTLRCSPRSGDLSVYWYQQSLDQGLQFLIQYYNGEERAKGNILERFSAQQFPDLHSELNLSSLELGDSALYFCASSVGGAGAGDTQYFGPGTRLTVL.

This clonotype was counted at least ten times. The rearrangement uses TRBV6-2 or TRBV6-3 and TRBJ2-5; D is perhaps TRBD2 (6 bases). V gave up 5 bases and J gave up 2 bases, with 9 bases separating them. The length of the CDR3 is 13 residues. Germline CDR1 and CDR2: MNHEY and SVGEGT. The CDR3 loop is CASSGGVQETQYF. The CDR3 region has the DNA TGTGCCAGCAGTGGCGGGGTGCAAGAGACCCAGTACTTC.

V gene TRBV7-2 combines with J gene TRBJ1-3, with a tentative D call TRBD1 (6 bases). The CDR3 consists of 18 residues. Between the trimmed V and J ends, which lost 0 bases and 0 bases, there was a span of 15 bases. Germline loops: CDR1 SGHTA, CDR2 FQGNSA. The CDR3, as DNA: TGTGCCAGCAGCTTAGCAGGGACACTGTATCTCTCTGGAAACACCATATATTTT. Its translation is CASSLAGTLYLSGNTIYF.

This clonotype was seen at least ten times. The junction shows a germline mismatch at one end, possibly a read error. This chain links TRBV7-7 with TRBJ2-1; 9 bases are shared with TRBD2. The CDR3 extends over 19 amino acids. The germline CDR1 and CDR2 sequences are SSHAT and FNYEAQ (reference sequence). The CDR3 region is CASSLEVWLAGEPLDEQFF. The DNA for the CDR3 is TGTGCTAGCAGCTTAGAAGTGTGGTTAGCGGGAGAACCCTTAGATGAGCAGTTCTTC.

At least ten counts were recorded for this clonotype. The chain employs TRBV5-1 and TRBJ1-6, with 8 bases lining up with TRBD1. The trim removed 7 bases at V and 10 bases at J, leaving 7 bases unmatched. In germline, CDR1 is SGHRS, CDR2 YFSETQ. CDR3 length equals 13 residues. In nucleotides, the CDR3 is TGCGCCAGCTCACAGGGGGGTGGCTCACCCCTCCACTTT. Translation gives CASSQGGGSPLHF.